One and the same sample provided the 9 T cell receptor beta chains below, sequenced in a study of long-term antiretroviral therapy in people with HIV. The assay, immunoSEQ v3.0, was run at survey level. Assay: immunoSEQ multiplex PCR; the TCRdb copy retains only in-frame clones and omits some. The data hold about 28,000 clones, with 70% to 90% observed a single time. The sample in question was unsorted PBMCs, obtained 3 years after starting antiretroviral therapy. These receptors all stem from a middle-aged man with HIV.

This chain connects TRBV30 to TRBJ2-1, with 9 nucleotides matching TRBD2. CDR3 length: 15 residues. V lost 5 bases, J lost 4 bases, and 9 bases stayed unmatched. CDR1 is GTSNPN, CDR2 SVGIG, per germline (reference sequence). The CDR3 coding sequence is TGTGCCTGGGAGACTAGCGGAGGGGCTTACAATGAGCAGTTCTTC. Encoded protein: CAWETSGGAYNEQFF. The full variable domain, its missing parts supplied by reference TRBV30 and TRBJ2-1, is SQTIHQWPATLVQPVGSPLSLECTVEGTSNPNLYWYRQAAGRGLQLLFYSVGIGQISSEVPQNLSASRPQDRQFILSSKKLLLSDSGFYLCAWETSGGAYNEQFFGPGTRLTVL.

The J gene is TRBJ1-2, the V gene TRBV7-2; D is ambiguous. The CDR3 is 15 residues long. V lost 3 bases to trimming and J lost 1 base, with 12 bases between them. Germline V lookup: CDR1 SGHTA, CDR2 FQGNSA. CDR3 region: CASSFRWELNYGYTF. The CDR3 DNA sequence: TGTGCCAGCAGCTTTAGATGGGAACTTAACTATGGCTACACCTTC.

This clone was seen once. The chain uses TRBV6-5 and TRBJ1-5; D is unclear. CDR1 and CDR2 (germline): MNHEY, SVGAGI. This CDR3 contains 16 residues. Between the trimmed V and J ends, which lost 0 bases and 6 bases, there was a span of 15 bases. In nucleotides, the CDR3 is TGTGCCAGCAGTTACTCTGGCAGCAAATTTAGTCAGCCCCAGCATTTT. It is translated as CASSYSGSKFSQPQHF.

The chain employs TRBV18 and TRBJ1-6, with D uncertain. Germline CDR1 KGHSH, CDR2 LQKENI. This CDR3 region has 17 residues. V was cut by 3 bases and J by 3 bases, with 15 bases left in between. CDR3 sequence (DNA): TGTGCCAGCTCACCCCGCGGGGTCTCGATCTATAATTCACCCCTCCACTTT. Encoded protein: CASSPRGVSIYNSPLHF.

This rearrangement joins TRBV5-1 to TRBJ2-3, with D perhaps TRBD1 (5 bases). The V end was cut by 1 base, the J end by 2 bases, with 11 bases between. CDR3 length: 15 residues. Germline lookup yields CDR1 SGHRS and CDR2 YFSETQ. The CDR3 sequence is CASSLWGRVTDTQYF. The CDR3 DNA is TGCGCCAGCAGCTTGTGGGGCCGAGTCACAGATACGCAGTATTTT.

The V and J genes are TRBV14 and TRBJ2-7, with D tentatively TRBD2 (5 bases). This CDR3 spans 15 amino acids. Germline V gene lookup returns CDR1 SGHDN and CDR2 FVKESK. Trimming removed 1 base at V and 4 bases at J, with 14 bases between. DNA of the CDR3: TGTGCCAGCAGCCAAGGTCCGGGGTCGGTTTACGAGCAGTACTTC. Translation gives CASSQGPGSVYEQYF.

This chain joins TRBV5-4 and TRBJ2-1; 7 bases agree with TRBD1. This CDR3 is built from 16 residues. Germline CDR1 and CDR2: SGHNT and YYREEE (reference sequence). V shed 5 bases, J shed 6 bases, and the junction held 14 bases outside the gene matches. Here the CDR3 reads CASSSGTDKRGNEQFF. The CDR3 DNA follows: TGTGCCAGCAGTTCCGGGACAGACAAAAGAGGCAATGAGCAGTTCTTC.

This chain connects TRBV7-9 to TRBJ2-5; 7 bases agree with TRBD1. Unmatched junction bases numbered 8, after V lost 5 bases and J lost 2 bases. The CDR3 is made up of 15 amino acids. Germline CDR1 SEHNR, CDR2 FQNEAQ (reference sequence). The chain's CDR3 is CASSRTGDTQETQYF. CDR3 nucleotide sequence: TGTGCCAGCAGCCGTACAGGGGACACGCAAGAGACCCAGTACTTC.

The chain links TRBV4-2 to TRBJ1-4, with unresolved D. Germline CDR1 and CDR2: LGHNA and YNFKEQ. V shed 1 base and J shed 3 bases, with 9 bases lying between them. This CDR3 spans 15 amino acids. This chain's CDR3 is CASSQARGSNEKLFF. CDR3 nucleotide sequence: TGTGCCAGCAGCCAAGCGCGCGGGTCTAATGAAAAACTGTTTTTT.